This entry lists 4 T cell receptor beta chains sequenced from one sample in a study of cytomegalovirus exposure and HLA in healthy donors. It was with 60 Vbeta and 13 Jbeta primers that the PCR ran. The data were produced by immunoSEQ multiplex PCR, yet TCRdb's version contains in-frame clones alone and is incomplete. The sample includes 100,000 to 150,000 clones, around 72% seen only once; the top ten take roughly 8.2%. The specimen was PBMCs. These receptors all stem from a middle-aged woman in good health and CMV-seropositive.

The rearrangement joins TRBV27 to TRBJ1-6; D perhaps matches TRBD1 (6 bases). Germline-derived CDR1 and CDR2 are MNHEY and SMNVEV (reference sequence). The CDR3 has 15 amino acids. Deletions cut 4 bases from V and 10 bases from J, with 17 bases between. The chain's CDR3 is CASSSSRDGGSPLHF. CDR3 sequence (DNA): TGTGCCAGCAGTTCTTCCAGGGATGGGGGCTCACCCCTCCACTTT.

This chain uses TRBV27 with TRBJ1-1, with D possibly matching TRBD1 (5 bases). The CDR3 is 11 residues long. Looked up from germline, CDR1 is MNHEY and CDR2 is SMNVEV (reference sequence). V dropped 3 bases and J dropped 8 bases, with 7 bases sitting between them. In DNA, the CDR3 is TGTGCCAGCAGTTTTGGACAAGAAGCTTTCTTT. Translating it yields CASSFGQEAFF.

This clone came up a few times. This chain connects TRBV6-5 to TRBJ1-4, with TRBD1 matching over 7 bases. J gave up 8 bases and V 4 bases, and 7 bases lay outside the gene matches. CDR3 size: 14 residues. Germline assignment: CDR1 MNHEY and CDR2 SVGAGI. In DNA, the CDR3 is TGTGCCAGCAGTTCGGGGACAGTTAGCGAAAAACTGTTTTTT. It yields the protein CASSSGTVSEKLFF.

There are a few counts of this clone. The rearrangement links TRBV5-6 to TRBJ2-7; 9 bases are a match to TRBD1. V lost 7 bases to trimming and J lost 6 bases; unmatched junction nucleotides: 11. Germline V gene lookup returns CDR1 SGHDT and CDR2 YYEEEE. The CDR3 covers 14 residues. The CDR3 DNA sequence: TGTGCCAGCTCGACCTACAGGGGGCGGCTCGAGCAGTACTTC. It codes for CASSTYRGRLEQYF.